The clone carrying this T cell receptor (beta chain) was counted at least ten times. Its antigen remains unidentified. V dropped 0 bases and J dropped 5 bases, with 9 bases sitting between them. This CDR3 spans 14 amino acids. Per germline, CDR1 MNHEY and CDR2 SVGAGI. Full-length variable regions came from constant-region reverse primers plus semi-nested Nested Universal Primer A PCR. A single record per CDR3 protein comes from TCRdb applying MiXCR to the 5' RACE reads. The table records some 37,000 distinct CDR3 sequences, under 20% of them present only once. Purified naive CD4+ T cells were depleted of CD25+ Tregs. Findings and caveats of the study: The larger cohort examined one V-J beta rearrangement, not whole repertoires.

This TCR was recovered from a female donor with breast cancer. The chain has TRBV6-5 and TRBJ2-3, with D tentatively TRBD1 (6 bases). The specimen sequenced was naive CD4+ T cells sorted from a lymph node. Noted subset: naive CD4+ T cells, CD4+CD45RA+CD25-. CDR3 nucleotides: TGTGCCAGCAGTTACTCGGGGGCGAGAGATACGCAGTATTTT. This sequence encodes CASSYSGARDTQYF.